What follows are 5 T cell receptor beta chains derived from one specimen sequenced in a study of blood T cell repertoires in COVID-19. TCRdb's table, derived via immunoSEQ multiplex PCR, lists solely in-frame clones and lacks some. The sample holds a few hundred thousand clones, approximately 85% seen once. The specimen was peripheral blood. These receptors all come from a human donor with COVID-19, enrolled during active disease. The donor label of this sample is uncertain.

The chain employs TRBV5-1 and TRBJ1-1; D is perhaps TRBD1 (5 bases). The germline V gene has CDR1 SGHRS and CDR2 YFSETQ. Trimming stripped 4 bases from V and 0 bases from J, with 13 bases between. This CDR3 is built from 15 residues. The CDR3 loop is CASSGTGDMNTEAFF. The CDR3 DNA reads as TGCGCCAGCAGCGGGACGGGGGATATGAACACTGAAGCTTTCTTT. The full variable domain, its missing parts supplied by reference TRBV5-1 and TRBJ1-1, is KAGVTQTPRYLIKTRGQQVTLSCSPISGHRSVSWYQQTPGQGLQFLFEYFSETQRNKGNFPGRFSGRQFSNSRSEMNVSTLELGDSALYLCASSGTGDMNTEAFFGQGTRLTVV.

This clone appeared a single time. The chain links TRBV18 to TRBJ2-6, with no clear D. The V end lost 2 bases, the J end lost 0 bases, and 5 bases lay between the germline ends. Germline V gene lookup returns CDR1 KGHSH and CDR2 LQKENI. This CDR3 region has 15 residues. The CDR3, as DNA: TGTGCCAGCTCACCATCAAACTCTGGGGCCAACGTCCTGACTTTC. It encodes CASSPSNSGANVLTF.

V gene TRBV7-8 combines with J gene TRBJ1-2; no clear D. V was pared by 5 bases and J by 4 bases, with 23 bases between. Looked up from germline, CDR1 is SGHVS and CDR2 is FQNEAQ. The CDR3 has 17 residues. For the CDR3, the DNA is TGTGCCAGCAGCCACCACATGACGGAGGTAGACCTCTATGGCTACACCTTC. Residues: CASSHHMTEVDLYGYTF.

This clone was detected only a few times. The V gene is TRBV5-1, the J gene TRBJ2-1; 10 bases line up with TRBD2. Germline CDR1 reads SGHRS; CDR2 reads YFSETQ. V dropped 6 bases and J dropped 7; count of bases not matched to a gene: 10. CDR3 length: 15 amino acids. The CDR3 bases are TGCGCCAGCACCACGGCTACTAGCGGGATTAATGAGCAGTTCTTC. It specifies CASTTATSGINEQFF.

There are a few counts of this clone. Written as DNA, the CDR3 is TGTGCCACCAGCCGGGATGTTTCTGGGGCCAACGTCCTGACTTTC. As protein: CATSRDVSGANVLTF. The J gene is TRBJ2-6, the V gene TRBV15, with D possibly matching TRBD2 (5 bases). CDR3 length equals 15 residues. Trimming left V 5 bases short and J 1 base short, with 9 bases between. Per germline, CDR1 LNHNV and CDR2 YYDKDF (reference sequence).